This T cell receptor beta chain comes out of a study of T cells in localized non-small cell lung cancer. Regarding the study as a whole: Detection in adjacent lung was observed for a median 57 of the top 100 tumor clones. Compared with tumor, uninvolved adjacent lung displayed greater T cell clonality, ranking highest overall. Without multi-region sequencing, intratumor heterogeneity could not be excluded. There was an association of higher blood T cell density with longer overall survival.

V lost 1 base to trimming and J lost 6 bases, with 15 bases between them. This CDR3 spans 15 amino acids. Germline V lookup: CDR1 MGHRA, CDR2 YSYEKL. Here immunoSEQ multiplex PCR was the method, and the copy in TCRdb shows in-frame clones only, minus some. The sample shows 2,500 to 3,000 clones, around 33% of them seen only once. Regarding this clone: The antigen remains undetermined.

The TCR originated in a male donor at least 60 years old with stage I squamous cell lung carcinoma. The V call is TRBV4-1, the J call TRBJ2-5; D gene ambiguous. Sequences were derived from normal lung tissue next to the tumor, sampled before any cancer treatment. The CDR3 sequence: CASSQGLIERQTQYF. DNA for the CDR3: TGCGCCAGCAGCCAAGGTCTTATAGAAAGGCAGACCCAGTACTTC.